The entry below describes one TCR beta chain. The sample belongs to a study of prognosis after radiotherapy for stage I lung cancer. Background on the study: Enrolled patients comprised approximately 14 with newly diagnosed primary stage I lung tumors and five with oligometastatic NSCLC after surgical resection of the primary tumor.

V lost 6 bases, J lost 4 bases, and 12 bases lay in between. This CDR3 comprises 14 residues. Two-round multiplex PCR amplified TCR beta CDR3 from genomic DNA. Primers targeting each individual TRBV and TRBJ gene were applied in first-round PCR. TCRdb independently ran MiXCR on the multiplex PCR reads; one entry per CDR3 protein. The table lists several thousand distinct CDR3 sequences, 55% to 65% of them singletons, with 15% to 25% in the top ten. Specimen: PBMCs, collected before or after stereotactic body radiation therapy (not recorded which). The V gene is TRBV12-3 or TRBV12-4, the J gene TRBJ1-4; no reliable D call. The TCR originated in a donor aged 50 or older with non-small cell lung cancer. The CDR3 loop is CASRPGGVNEKLFF. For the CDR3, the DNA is TGTGCCAGCAGGCCGGGAGGAGTTAATGAAAAACTGTTTTTT.